The rows below give T cell receptor beta chains drawn from one sample of a study of T cell responses to AZD1222 COVID-19 vaccine. Produced via immunoSEQ multiplex PCR; TCRdb's table is partial and in-frame only. This sample carries approximately 140,000 clones, about 93% of them seen once, and the ten largest clones take approximately 5%. The sequencing used peripheral blood, collected on day 0 of AZD1222 vaccination. All receptors derive from an adult in good health. The CDR3 runs from the conserved cysteine through the conserved F or W. The D gene is left open where the match is weak. Clone size is shown for a subset of rows, as once, few, many or a class of expanded clone.

abundance | j_gene | d_gene | v_gene | CDR3aa | CDR3nt
NA | TRBJ2-2 | TRBD2 | TRBV6-6 | CASSYQRGGSTGELFF | TGTGCCAGCAGTTATCAGCGGGGGGGAAGCACCGGGGAGCTGTTTTTT
once | TRBJ2-1 | TRBD2 | TRBV6-2/TRBV6-3 | CASSSAGGYNEQFF | TGTGCCAGCAGTTCTGCGGGAGGTTACAATGAGCAGTTCTTC
NA | TRBJ1-1 | NA | TRBV20-1 | CSASNGNTEAFF | TGCAGTGCTAGTAACGGCAACACTGAAGCTTTCTTT
NA | TRBJ1-2 | NA | TRBV4-3 | CASSQVDSMGYTF | TGCGCCAGCAGCCAAGTGGACAGTATGGGCTACACCTTC
NA | TRBJ1-4 | NA | TRBV6-5 | CASTLGTTNEKLFF | TGTGCCAGCACCCTGGGGACAACTAATGAAAAACTGTTTTTT
NA | TRBJ2-5 | NA | TRBV11-2 | CASSPAPHETQYF | TGTGCCAGCAGCCCGGCGCCTCACGAGACCCAGTACTTC
once | TRBJ2-2 | NA | TRBV6-2/TRBV6-3 | CASSPARELFF | TGTGCCAGCAGCCCCGCCCGGGAGCTGTTTTTT
once | TRBJ2-2 | NA | TRBV10-3 | CAISEGVLNSAGELFF | TGTGCCATCAGTGAGGGGGTACTCAATAGTGCCGGGGAGCTGTTTTTT
NA | TRBJ2-2 | NA | TRBV5-1 | CASSLTFSLGELFF | TGCGCCAGCAGCTTGACCTTCTCTCTCGGGGAGCTGTTTTTT
NA | TRBJ2-1 | NA | TRBV13 | CASSLRGDTHNEQFF | TGTGCCAGCAGCCTCCGTGGGGACACACACAATGAGCAGTTCTTC
NA | TRBJ1-1 | NA | TRBV19 | CASSPPPQGLLPEAFF | TGTGCCAGTAGTCCTCCCCCCCAGGGGTTGCTCCCTGAAGCTTTCTTT
once | TRBJ1-4 | NA | TRBV19 | CASSTDSATNEKLFF | TGTGCCAGTAGTACAGACTCGGCAACTAATGAAAAACTGTTTTTT
once | TRBJ1-1 | NA | TRBV9 | CASSVRVTNTEAFF | TGTGCCAGCAGCGTAAGGGTAACGAACACTGAAGCTTTCTTT
NA | TRBJ2-2 | NA | TRBV6-6 | CAASGGGKNTGELFF | TGTGCCGCTTCCGGCGGAGGCAAGAACACCGGGGAGCTGTTTTTT
NA | TRBJ2-2 | NA | TRBV6-2/TRBV6-3 | CASSLFLLERNPKTGELFF | TGTGCCAGCAGCCTATTCCTCCTGGAAAGAAACCCTAAGACCGGGGAGCTGTTTTTT
NA | TRBJ1-2 | NA | TRBV6-5 | CASSAFNYGYTF | TGTGCCAGCAGCGCCTTTAACTATGGCTACACCTTC
NA | TRBJ2-3 | NA | TRBV7-9 | CASSLSSVGRDTQYF | TGTGCCAGCAGCTTATCAAGTGTTGGCCGAGATACGCAGTATTTT
once | TRBJ1-1 | NA | TRBV19 | CASRTGRTYTEAFF | TGTGCCAGTAGAACGGGGAGGACCTACACTGAAGCTTTCTTT
NA | TRBJ1-3 | NA | TRBV18 | CASSEVAGNTIYF | TGTGCCAGCTCAGAAGTAGCTGGAAACACCATATATTTT
NA | TRBJ1-2 | NA | TRBV27 | CASSLRRALPYGYTF | TGTGCCAGCAGTTTACGGAGGGCACTACCCTATGGCTACACCTTC
NA | TRBJ1-1 | NA | TRBV11-2 | CASSLGTNTEAFF | TGTGCCAGCAGCTTAGGGACGAACACTGAAGCTTTCTTT
NA | TRBJ2-2 | NA | TRBV18 | CASSLDRYTGELFF | TGTGCCAGCTCACTCGACAGGTACACCGGGGAGCTGTTTTTT
once | TRBJ2-7 | NA | TRBV6-5 | CASGMSEEQYF | TGTGCCAGCGGTATGTCTGAAGAGCAGTACTTC
NA | TRBJ1-1 | NA | TRBV6-5 | CASSRRGLRNTEAFF | TGTGCCAGCAGTCGTCGGGGGTTGCGGAACACTGAAGCTTTCTTT
NA | TRBJ2-2 | NA | TRBV30 | CAWSPFGTGELFF | TGTGCCTGGAGTCCGTTCGGTACCGGGGAGCTGTTTTTT